This TCR beta chain appears in the sequencing data of a study of blood T cell repertoires in COVID-19 (dated by TCRdb to about 2020). Describing the broader study: Samples from collaborators originated in the United States, Italy and Spain and spanned both the acute and convalescent phases of COVID-19. The repertoires were made available in a free public database intended to serve as a resource for research on the immune response to SARS-CoV-2. Where available, HLA class I and class II types were obtained from metadata supplied by the sample provider rather than from assay-based typing. The samples were drawn from the first 160 participants of the ongoing ImmuneRACE study and from 950 to 1,500 subjects provided by 6 global collaborators. The dataset comprised deeply sampled blood TCRbeta repertoires from subjects exposed to, actively infected with, or recovered from COVID-19. Sample metadata almost always included a de-identified subject ID, COVID-19 status, age in years and sex. The prospective study material was composed of cDNA or gDNA derived from T cells, B-cell-depleted T cells, or PBMCs. Broader findings and caveats from the paper: Clinical and demographic metadata were provided uncurated, with the amount varying by source and participant.

Measured from the cysteine to the phenylalanine, the CDR3 is 13 residues long. Just the 39-base CDR3 DNA is kept, in frame starting at base 1. Here V drops 3 bases and J drops 7 bases, and the junction holds 6 bases not matched to any gene. The germline V gene sets CDR1 to SQVTM and CDR2 to ANQGSEA. TCRbeta CDR3 regions were amplified from genomic DNA by means of the immunoSEQ Assay, a bias-controlled multiplex PCR. The authors processed their data as follows. The number of nucleated cells in each sample was estimated from the amplification of reference gene primers within the assay. To quantify the absolute abundance of each unique TCRbeta CDR3 rearrangement, sequence reads were collapsed and filtered. For each sample, productive Simpson clonality was calculated as the square root of Simpson's diversity index across productive rearrangements. The immuneACCESS repertoire file appears here via TCRdb, limited to in-frame rearrangements. These files lack a portion of the clones; in checked studies, under half of the deficit traces to unresolved V genes, and the cause of the others is not known. That table supplies the V and J calls and clone size; D and trimming were determined from the DNA. In all, the sample holds around 440,000 clones, and 70% to 90% of those were seen once. Roughly 13% of the sample comes from the top ten.

One collaborating source in Seattle enrolled patients during active infection and followed them longitudinally through the course of disease. The collaborating institutions used their own protocols to collect whole blood in K2EDTA tubes. For TCRbeta analysis, collaborators shipped samples in one of three forms: frozen whole blood, isolated PBMCs, or DNA extracted from either of those sample types. Comment on this clone: No antigen is known for it. The sample holds no much larger clone one base away, and base qualities are not on file.

Source material: peripheral blood. This receptor was taken from a woman aged 45-60 years with COVID-19, enrolled during active disease. Recombination joined TRBV29-1 with TRBJ1-2; a stretch of 9 junction bases matches TRBD1. At the DNA level, the sequence is TGCAGCGTTGACTGGACAGGGGTGTCTGGCTACACCTTC. Its coded protein is CSVDWTGVSGYTF.